The 23 T cell receptor beta chains listed next were all sequenced from one sample in a study of a mutant IDH1 vaccine in newly diagnosed glioma. Time point of the sample: week 23, last vaccination. Doses consisted of 300 ug of mutant IDH1 20-mer peptide each, paired with topical imiquimod. Produced via immunoSEQ multiplex PCR; TCRdb's table is partial and in-frame only. Of tens of thousands of clones in the sample, about 80% were seen once. These TCRs' antigens remain unknown. Here the sequenced sample was PBMCs, taken from a glioma patient whose treatment included an IDH1 peptide vaccine. The source of these receptors is a middle-aged man with glioma.

The V call is TRBV4-2, the J call TRBJ2-5; D remains ambiguous. Trimming took off 3 bases at V and 2 bases at J, with 16 bases between the two ends. The germline V gene encodes CDR1 LGHNA and CDR2 YNFKEQ. The CDR3 is 16 residues long. CDR3: CASSHARAGIQETQYF. The CDR3 nucleotides are TGTGCCAGCAGCCATGCCCGGGCAGGCATTCAAGAGACCCAGTACTTC.

The chain recombines TRBV7-9 with TRBJ1-2; 10 positions agree with TRBD1. V trimming: 6 bases; J trimming: 4 bases; junction bases outside the gene matches: 14. Germline CDR1 is SEHNR and CDR2 is FQNEAQ (reference sequence). CDR3 size: 17 residues. In DNA form, the CDR3 reads TGTGCCAGCAGTCAAGGCTCCGGGACAGGGGTTGGCTATGGCTACACCTTC. This translates into CASSQGSGTGVGYGYTF.

V and J are TRBV7-9 and TRBJ2-5; TRBD2 is a possible D gene (5 bases). Germline loops: CDR1 SEHNR, CDR2 FQNEAQ (reference sequence). Between the trimmed V and J ends, which lost 1 base and 5 bases, there was a span of 8 bases. CDR3 size: 13 residues. As DNA, the CDR3 is TGTGCCAGCAGCTTAGACCCGGGGGAGACCCAGTACTTC. Its protein is CASSLDPGETQYF.

The V gene is TRBV2, the J gene TRBJ1-3, with 7 bases fitting TRBD1. Germline trimming cut 6 bases from V and 2 bases from J; bases unmatched to any gene: 4. Germline values: CDR1 SNHLY, CDR2 FYNNEI. CDR3 size: 14 residues. CDR3 residues: CASRTTGTGNTIYF. CDR3 coding DNA: TGTGCCAGCAGGACGACAGGGACTGGAAACACCATATATTTT.

This clone occurred once. The CDR3 protein is CATLPPGGRRTDTQYF. CDR3 nucleotide sequence: TGTGCCACCCTACCTCCCGGGGGGCGTAGAACAGATACGCAGTATTTT. The rearrangement links TRBV2 to TRBJ2-3; perhaps TRBD2 as D (7 bases). The germline V and J ends were trimmed by 10 bases and 3 bases, with 23 bases remaining between them. CDR1 and CDR2 from the germline V gene are SNHLY and FYNNEI. The CDR3 totals 16 residues.

In the case of this clone: An end of the junction does not agree with germline; a read error may underlie this. The V gene is TRBV18, the J gene TRBJ2-2; D possibly corresponds to TRBD1 (5 bases). Per the germline V gene, CDR1 is KGHSH and CDR2 is LQKENI. The CDR3 loop spans 14 amino acids. The CDR3 bases are TGTGCCAACTCACCGCAGGGATCCACCGGGGAGCTGTTTTTT. Amino acids: CANSPQGSTGELFF.

CDR3 loop: CASSPSTGGNTIYF. For the CDR3, the DNA is TGTGCCAGCAGCCCCTCGACAGGGGGAAACACCATATATTTT. The rearrangement joins TRBV7-6 to TRBJ1-3; 7 nucleotides line up with TRBD1. The ends lost 5 bases at V and 4 bases at J; junction bases unmatched: 5. Germline V gives CDR1 SGHVS, CDR2 FNYEAQ. This CDR3 is built from 14 residues.

As concerns this clone: Other DNA sequences within the sample encode an identical CDR3. The chain couples TRBV5-6 to TRBJ1-6; no firm D call. This CDR3 has 15 residues. V was pared by 7 bases and J by 4 bases, with 15 bases between. Germline values: CDR1 SGHDT, CDR2 YYEEEE. The CDR3 spells CASSPDGGYNSPLHF. The CDR3 DNA reads TGTGCCAGCTCTCCGGACGGAGGGTATAATTCACCCCTCCACTTT.

This clone was counted a few times. The V call is TRBV18, the J call TRBJ2-7, with D perhaps TRBD1 or TRBD2 (5 bases each). The CDR3 covers 13 residues. Germline CDR1 and CDR2: KGHSH and LQKENI. Trimming removed 2 bases at V and 3 bases at J, with 8 bases between. The CDR3: CASSPGTRYEQYF. The CDR3 DNA follows: TGTGCCAGCTCACCAGGGACCCGCTACGAGCAGTACTTC.

The chain recombines TRBV19 with TRBJ2-5; the D call may be TRBD1 or TRBD2 (6 bases each). Looked up from germline, CDR1 is LNHDA and CDR2 is SQIVND (reference sequence). V lost 5 bases and J 5 bases, leaving 24 bases between the germline ends. The CDR3 spans 17 residues. CDR3 DNA: TGTGCCAGTAGTCCCCAGGAGGGACAAGGGCCGCCTGAGACCCAGTACTTC. Translation gives CASSPQEGQGPPETQYF.

J is TRBJ2-7 and V is TRBV29-1; D remains ambiguous. Germline CDR1 and CDR2: SQVTM and ANQGSEA. There are 13 residues in the CDR3. V was shortened by 4 bases and J by 0 bases, with 10 bases between the two germline ends. The CDR3 here is CSVVTRSSYEQYF. The CDR3 DNA reads as TGCAGCGTTGTTACCAGGAGCTCCTACGAGCAGTACTTC.

CDR3 sequence: CASSNGAQGYGYTF. As DNA, the CDR3 is TGTGCCAGCAGCAATGGTGCGCAAGGTTATGGCTACACCTTC. The J gene is TRBJ1-2, the V gene TRBV13; D is uncertain. V was shortened by 5 bases and J by 5 bases, with 15 bases between the two germline ends. CDR3 length: 14 amino acids. CDR1 is PRHDT, CDR2 FYEKMQ, per germline (reference sequence).

The chain recombines TRBV7-9 with TRBJ2-5; no clear D. Germline loops: CDR1 SEHNR, CDR2 FQNEAQ (reference sequence). The length of the CDR3 is 12 residues. V gave up 0 bases and J gave up 7 bases, with 6 bases separating them. Here the CDR3 reads CASSLAGPTQYF. In DNA, the CDR3 is TGTGCCAGCAGCTTAGCCGGTCCGACCCAGTACTTC.

This chain uses TRBV7-2 with TRBJ1-4, with D maybe TRBD1 (6 bases). The CDR3 has 15 residues. The germline V gene has CDR1 SGHTA and CDR2 FQGNSA. V lost 5 bases and J lost 6, with 16 bases in between. CDR3 sequence reads: CASSRGAGLDEKLFF. CDR3 DNA: TGTGCCAGCAGCCGGGGGGCGGGTTTAGATGAAAAACTGTTTTTT.

The CDR3 here is CASSKGTGELFF. DNA for the CDR3: TGTGCCAGCAGCAAGGGAACCGGGGAGCTGTTTTTT. V gene TRBV7-3 combines with J gene TRBJ2-2, with D uncertain. Germline-derived CDR1 and CDR2 are SGHTA and FQGTGA. V lost 5 bases and J lost 5, with 6 bases in between. CDR3 size: 12 residues.

The gene calls are TRBV5-4 and TRBJ1-6, with 9 bases fitting TRBD1. The V gene end was trimmed by 4 bases and the J gene end by 7 bases; junction bases not matched to a gene: 6. Germline lookup yields CDR1 SGHNT and CDR2 YYREEE (reference sequence). The CDR3 spans 15 residues. CDR3 protein: CASSQGQGKNSPLHF. CDR3 nucleotides: TGTGCCAGCAGCCAGGGACAGGGTAAGAATTCACCCCTCCACTTT. Combining the CDR3 with reference TRBV5-4 and TRBJ1-6 gives the whole variable domain ETGVTQSPTHLIKTRGQQVTLRCSSQSGHNTVSWYQQALGQGPQFIFQYYREEENGRGNFPPRFSGLQFPNYSSELNVNALELDDSALYLCASSQGQGKNSPLHFGNGTRLTVT.

J is TRBJ2-7 and V is TRBV27; D remains unclear. The ends were cut back, 5 bases at V and 1 base at J, with 15 bases in the middle. The CDR3 sequence is 15 residues long. Germline V gene lookup returns CDR1 MNHEY and CDR2 SMNVEV (reference sequence). CDR3 DNA sequence: TGTGCCAGCAGTCATCCCCGGGCAGGTTCCTACGAGCAGTACTTC. This encodes CASSHPRAGSYEQYF.

V usage is TRBV19 and J usage is TRBJ1-5; tentatively, D is TRBD1 (5 bases). Trimming pared 3 bases from V and 7 bases from J, leaving 13 bases between. Germline CDR1 and CDR2: LNHDA and SQIVND (reference sequence). The CDR3 sequence is 14 residues long. As DNA, the CDR3 is TGTGCCAGTAGTATTGAGGGCAGGACACAGCCCCAGCATTTT. This sequence encodes CASSIEGRTQPQHF. Filled out from reference TRBV19 and TRBJ1-5, the complete variable domain reads DGGITQSPKYLFRKEGQNVTLSCEQNLNHDAMYWYRQDPGQGLRLIYYSQIVNDFQKGDIAEGYSVSREKKESFPLTVTSAQKNPTAFYLCASSIEGRTQPQHFGDGTRLSIL.

The chain carries TRBV5-6 and TRBJ2-7; 7 positions match TRBD1. This CDR3 is built from 12 residues. Germline trimming cut 3 bases from V and 3 bases from J; bases unmatched to any gene: 0. Germline CDR1 is SGHDT and CDR2 is YYEEEE. CDR3 amino acids: CASSWDSYEQYF. The DNA of the CDR3 is TGTGCCAGCAGCTGGGACAGCTACGAGCAGTACTTC. Together with reference TRBV5-6 and TRBJ2-7, the CDR3 gives the full variable domain: DAGVTQSPTHLIKTRGQQVTLRCSPKSGHDTVSWYQQALGQGPQFIFQYYEEEERQRGNFPDRFSGHQFPNYSSELNVNALLLGDSALYLCASSWDSYEQYFGPGTRLTVT.

The rearrangement links TRBV6-6 to TRBJ1-1; 11 bases are shared with TRBD1. CDR1 and CDR2 from the germline V gene are MNHNY and SVGAGI (reference sequence). The CDR3 runs 14 residues. The junction had 9 bases not matched to a gene; V was cut back by 8 bases and J by 7 bases. The CDR3 loop reads CASLGQGARYEAFF. The CDR3, as DNA: TGTGCCAGCCTCGGACAGGGGGCGCGGTATGAAGCTTTCTTT.

This clone was observed a handful of times. As DNA, the CDR3 is TGTGCCAGTAGTCTATACACCTTCACAGATACGCAGTATTTT. Protein product: CASSLYTFTDTQYF. The V call is TRBV19, the J call TRBJ2-3; no definite D call. V lost 5 bases and J 2 bases, leaving 11 bases between the germline ends. Germline values: CDR1 LNHDA, CDR2 SQIVND (reference sequence). This CDR3 region has 14 residues. Complete variable domain (other parts from reference TRBV19 and TRBJ2-3): DGGITQSPKYLFRKEGQNVTLSCEQNLNHDAMYWYRQDPGQGLRLIYYSQIVNDFQKGDIAEGYSVSREKKESFPLTVTSAQKNPTAFYLCASSLYTFTDTQYFGPGTRLTVL.

This rearrangement joins TRBV2 to TRBJ1-6; 8 nucleotides match TRBD1. CDR3 length: 10 residues. Germline assignment: CDR1 SNHLY and CDR2 FYNNEI. Trimming took 8 bases from V and 17 from J; bases not matched to a gene: 5. This CDR3 reads CASRTGTVHF. The DNA of the CDR3 is TGTGCCAGCCGGACAGGGACAGTCCACTTT.

The V gene is TRBV7-9, the J gene TRBJ1-1; tentative D call: TRBD1 (5 bases). In germline, CDR1 is SEHNR, CDR2 FQNEAQ (reference sequence). The CDR3 contains 14 residues. V lost 6 bases, J lost 2 bases, and 13 bases lay in between. In DNA, the CDR3 is TGTGCCAGCAGTCGACAGTTGTTAAACACTGAAGCTTTCTTT. Translation: CASSRQLLNTEAFF.